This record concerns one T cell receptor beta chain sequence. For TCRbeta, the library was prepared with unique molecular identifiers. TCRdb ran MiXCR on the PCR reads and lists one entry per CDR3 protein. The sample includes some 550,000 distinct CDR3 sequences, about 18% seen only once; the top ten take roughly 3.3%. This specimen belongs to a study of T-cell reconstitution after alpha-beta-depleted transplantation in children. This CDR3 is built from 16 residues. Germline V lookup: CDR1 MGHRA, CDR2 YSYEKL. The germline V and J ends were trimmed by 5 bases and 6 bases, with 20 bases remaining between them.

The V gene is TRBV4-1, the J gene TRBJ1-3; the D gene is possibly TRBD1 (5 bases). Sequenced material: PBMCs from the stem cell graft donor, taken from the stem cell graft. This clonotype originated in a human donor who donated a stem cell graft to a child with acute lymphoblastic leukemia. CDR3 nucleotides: TGCGCCAGCAGCGCCCAGGAAGCCGGACAACCAAACACCATATATTTT. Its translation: CASSAQEAGQPNTIYF.